This T cell receptor beta chain was sequenced for a study of T cells in Graves' hyperthyroidism and ophthalmopathy. PBMCs were collected from a roughly 10 ml volume of fresh peripheral blood. This clonotype was counted many times. TCR beta CDR3 regions were amplified from RNA. HTBI primers were employed in a first-round RT-PCR of the TCR CDR3. TCRdb re-called the multiplex PCR reads with MiXCR, one entry per CDR3 protein. The repertoire has roughly 720,000 distinct CDR3 sequences, around a sixth of them found once; the top ten carry about a sixth. The germline CDR1 and CDR2 sequences are MNHNS and SASEGT. With 2 bases clipped from V and 5 bases from J, the junction kept 6 bases outside the gene matches. The CDR3 consists of 14 residues.

J is TRBJ2-7 and V is TRBV6-1; 7 bases line up with TRBD1. The sample taken for sequencing was blood. The origin of this receptor is a man aged 50-60 years with Graves' hyperthyroidism. The CDR3: CASSEQQGINEQYF. The CDR3 bases are TGTGCCAGCAGTGAACAACAGGGGATCAACGAGCAGTACTTC.